Shown below are 28 T cell receptor beta chains from a single sample sequenced in a study of control samples from healthy donors and cancer patients. The protocol was immunoSEQ multiplex PCR, while the TCRdb copy is restricted to in-frame clones and leaves out a portion. The sample carries about 180,000 clones, more than 85% recorded once. Sequencing was done on a sample of blood. All receptors come from a woman in her forties in good health.

The chain links TRBV2 to TRBJ2-7; D possibly corresponds to TRBD1 (6 bases). The length of the CDR3 is 13 residues. Germline V gene sequence: CDR1 SNHLY, CDR2 FYNNEI. V was clipped by 1 base and J by 5 bases, with 9 bases between them. This chain's CDR3 is CASSEEGDHEQYF. Here the CDR3 DNA reads TGTGCCAGCAGTGAAGAGGGGGACCACGAGCAGTACTTC.

V usage is TRBV4-1 and J usage is TRBJ2-2; D is unresolved. CDR1 MGHRA and CDR2 YSYEKL come from the germline V gene. V was pared by 0 bases and J by 5 bases, with 13 bases between. The CDR3 runs 16 residues. DNA for the CDR3: TGCGCCAGCAGCCAAGATTCATTGGGAAGGACCGGGGAGCTGTTTTTT. Translation gives CASSQDSLGRTGELFF.

The chain combines TRBV2 with TRBJ1-6, with D hard to call. The V end lost 1 base, the J end lost 6 bases, and 7 bases lay between the germline ends. Germline CDR1 reads SNHLY; CDR2 reads FYNNEI. The length of the CDR3 is 14 residues. The DNA for the CDR3 is TGTGCCAGCAGTGAAGTCGGTAGTAATTCACCCCTCCACTTT. This translates into CASSEVGSNSPLHF.

The chain couples TRBV6-2 or TRBV6-3 to TRBJ1-1; D unresolved. Germline CDR1 is MNHEY and CDR2 is SVGEGT. CDR3 length: 14 residues. Trimming removed 6 bases at V and 4 bases at J, with 15 bases between. This CDR3 is CASSRDFGSTEAFF. CDR3 nucleotides: TGTGCCAGCAGCCGCGACTTCGGCAGCACTGAAGCTTTCTTT.

The chain carries TRBV4-1 and TRBJ2-1, with a weak D call TRBD2 (6 bases). V dropped 3 bases and J dropped 6 bases, with 12 bases sitting between them. Germline CDR1 is MGHRA and CDR2 is YSYEKL. The CDR3 is made up of 14 amino acids. The CDR3: CASSQGMGGNEQFF. The CDR3 DNA is TGCGCCAGCAGCCAGGGTATGGGGGGCAATGAGCAGTTCTTC.

The chain combines TRBV6-5 with TRBJ1-1; 7 bases are a match to TRBD1. V was clipped by 2 bases and J by 5 bases; unmatched bases: 8. The germline V gene has CDR1 MNHEY and CDR2 SVGAGI. This CDR3 comprises 15 residues. Here the CDR3 reads CASSYVTGSGTEAFF. The CDR3 nucleotides read TGTGCCAGCAGTTACGTGACAGGGTCTGGGACTGAAGCTTTCTTT.

This clone was observed a handful of times. V is TRBV5-6 and J is TRBJ2-2, with D perhaps matching TRBD1 or TRBD2 (5 bases each). V lost 6 bases to trimming and J lost 1 base, with 13 bases between them. The CDR3 sequence is 15 residues long. Germline V gene data show CDR1 as SGHDT and CDR2 as YYEEEE. The CDR3 is CASTRGVGNTGELFF. CDR3 sequence (DNA): TGTGCCAGCACCAGAGGGGTGGGGAACACCGGGGAGCTGTTTTTT.

The CDR3 is CASSSLSAEEKLFF. The CDR3 DNA follows: TGTGCCAGCAGCTCCCTCAGTGCCGAGGAAAAACTGTTTTTT. V is TRBV27 and J is TRBJ1-4, with no clear D. Germline CDR1 is MNHEY and CDR2 is SMNVEV (reference sequence). CDR3 length: 14 amino acids. Trimming removed 6 bases at V and 8 bases at J, with 16 bases between.

This sequence joins TRBV7-9 and TRBJ1-4, with TRBD1 matching over 11 bases. The CDR3 runs to 15 residues. V lost 5 bases to trimming and J lost 7 bases; unmatched junction nucleotides: 6. Germline CDR1 is SEHNR and CDR2 is FQNEAQ (reference sequence). The CDR3 DNA is TGTGCCAGCAGCCCGGGACAGGGGGGGAGTGAAAAACTGTTTTTT. It is translated as CASSPGQGGSEKLFF.

V gene TRBV6-5 combines with J gene TRBJ1-6; TRBD1 matches 8 bases. Unmatched junction bases numbered 7, after V lost 11 bases and J lost 7 bases. The CDR3 runs to 13 residues. Germline CDR1 MNHEY, CDR2 SVGAGI. In DNA form, the CDR3 reads TGTGCCTCTAGACAGGGGAGGAATTCACCCCTCCACTTT. Protein sequence: CASRQGRNSPLHF.

The gene calls are TRBV5-1 and TRBJ2-3; D could derive from TRBD1 or TRBD2 (5 bases each). Trimming cost V 0 bases and J 4 bases, with 12 bases left between them. The CDR3 sequence is 15 residues long. Germline V gene lookup returns CDR1 SGHRS and CDR2 YFSETQ. The CDR3 protein is CASSLDGADPDTQYF. CDR3 DNA: TGCGCCAGCAGCTTGGACGGGGCCGACCCAGATACGCAGTATTTT.

This chain uses TRBV4-2 with TRBJ2-7; TRBD2 matches 8 bases. The CDR3 length is 18 residues. Unmatched junction bases numbered 11, after V lost 0 bases and J lost 1 base. The germline CDR1 and CDR2 sequences are LGHNA and YNFKEQ. For the CDR3, the DNA is TGTGCCAGCAGCCAAGATCATTACGGAGCGGGGGTTTCCTACGAGCAGTACTTC. This sequence encodes CASSQDHYGAGVSYEQYF.

This clone is a singleton in its sample. The chain combines TRBV7-9 with TRBJ2-7, with TRBD2 as a possible D gene (6 bases). This CDR3 spans 15 amino acids. In germline, CDR1 is SEHNR, CDR2 FQNEAQ (reference sequence). Trimming stripped 5 bases from V and 3 bases from J, with 17 bases between. The chain's CDR3 is CASSTSPRGDYEQYF. DNA for the CDR3: TGTGCCAGCAGCACCAGCCCCCGCGGGGACTACGAGCAGTACTTC.

The chain is built from TRBV6-2 or TRBV6-3 and TRBJ2-7, with D perhaps given as TRBD1 or TRBD2 (5 bases each). The germline CDR1 and CDR2 sequences are MNHEY and SVGEGT. Trimming pared 6 bases from V and 5 bases from J, leaving 20 bases between. The CDR3 sequence is 15 residues long. The CDR3 here is CASSRRDLLPHEQYF. CDR3 DNA sequence: TGTGCCAGCAGCAGACGGGACCTCCTCCCCCACGAGCAGTACTTC.

This chain links TRBV5-6 with TRBJ1-1, with D possibly being TRBD1 (5 bases). Trimming cost V 4 bases and J 5 bases, with 18 bases left between them. Germline-derived CDR1 and CDR2 are SGHDT and YYEEEE. The CDR3 runs to 15 residues. CDR3 in amino acids: CASSPNRWGETEAFF. CDR3 coding DNA: TGTGCCAGCAGCCCGAATCGATGGGGGGAGACTGAAGCTTTCTTT.

V gene TRBV6-5 combines with J gene TRBJ1-4; perhaps TRBD1 as D (5 bases). Germline V gene data show CDR1 as MNHEY and CDR2 as SVGAGI. V was shortened by 6 bases and J by 1 base, with 9 bases between the two germline ends. This CDR3 region has 14 residues. Written as DNA, the CDR3 is TGTGCCAGCAGCTGGACACAAACTAATGAAAAACTGTTTTTT. It yields the protein CASSWTQTNEKLFF.

V and J are TRBV11-2 and TRBJ1-2; D is unresolved. Germline-derived CDR1 and CDR2 are SGHAT and FQNNGV. The CDR3 is 14 residues long. V was shortened by 1 base and J by 4 bases, with 10 bases between the two germline ends. The CDR3 DNA reads as TGTGCCAGCAGCTTAGCCGGTGCAGTCTATGGCTACACCTTC. This translates into CASSLAGAVYGYTF.

This chain links TRBV6-5 with TRBJ1-2; D is unclear. The length of the CDR3 is 14 residues. The germline V and J ends were trimmed by 0 bases and 3 bases, with 8 bases remaining between them. Per the germline V gene, CDR1 is MNHEY and CDR2 is SVGAGI. CDR3 sequence: CASSYSDSYYGYTF. CDR3 bases: TGTGCCAGCAGTTACTCGGATTCGTACTATGGCTACACCTTC.

This clone was counted a single time. V gene TRBV5-6 combines with J gene TRBJ1-3; D perhaps matches TRBD1 (6 bases). Trimming removed 3 bases from V and 0 bases from J, with 19 bases in between. This CDR3 comprises 18 residues. Germline V CDR1 and CDR2: SGHDT, YYEEEE. The CDR3 nucleotides read TGTGCCAGCAGCTCGCCAAGGGAGGGGGACTACTCTGGAAACACCATATATTTT. The encoded protein is CASSSPREGDYSGNTIYF.

The genes are TRBV6-5 and TRBJ1-4, with TRBD1 as a possible D gene (5 bases). Between the trimmed V and J ends, which lost 2 bases and 8 bases, there was a span of 15 bases. Germline assignment: CDR1 MNHEY and CDR2 SVGAGI. The length of the CDR3 is 15 residues. The CDR3 coding sequence is TGTGCCAGCAGTTACATTGCAGGGTTTGGGGAAAAACTGTTTTTT. Protein: CASSYIAGFGEKLFF.

The chain employs TRBV18 and TRBJ2-5; D could derive from TRBD1 or TRBD2 (5 bases each). The CDR3 consists of 14 residues. V lost 4 bases, J lost 2 bases, and 11 bases lay in between. Germline CDR1 reads KGHSH; CDR2 reads LQKENI. The CDR3 spells CASSQGRGQETQYF. DNA for the CDR3: TGTGCCAGCTCACAGGGACGGGGACAAGAGACCCAGTACTTC. The entire variable domain, with the rest obtained from reference TRBV18 and TRBJ2-5, is as follows: NAGVMQNPRHLVRRRGQEARLRCSPMKGHSHVYWYRQLPEEGLKFMVYLQKENIIDESGMPKERFSAEFPKEGPSILRIQQVVRGDSAAYFCASSQGRGQETQYFGPGTRLLVL.

This chain joins TRBV2 and TRBJ1-1, with D possibly TRBD1 on 6 matching bases. The V gene lost 5 bases and the J gene lost 5 bases, with 9 bases spanning the gap. This CDR3 comprises 12 residues. Germline values: CDR1 SNHLY, CDR2 FYNNEI. Here the CDR3 reads CASSLGATEAFF. The CDR3 region has the DNA TGTGCCAGCAGTCTGGGGGCTACTGAAGCTTTCTTT.

The chain links TRBV6-6 to TRBJ1-3; D is unclear. The CDR3 sequence is 15 residues long. V gave up 5 bases and J gave up 8 bases, with 19 bases separating them. The V gene's germline CDR1 is MNHNY and CDR2 SVGAGI (reference sequence). The CDR3 nucleotides read TGTGCCAGCAGTCCCCAAACCCTCCGAGAGGACACCATATATTTT. Encoded protein: CASSPQTLREDTIYF.

The chain links TRBV19 to TRBJ2-7; TRBD1 might be the D (8 bases). The CDR3 sequence is 16 residues long. Germline V lookup: CDR1 LNHDA, CDR2 SQIVND (reference sequence). V lost 5 bases and J 1 base, leaving 18 bases between the germline ends. The CDR3 spells CASSSHGQGGSYEQYF. The CDR3 DNA sequence: TGTGCCAGTAGTTCACACGGACAGGGAGGGTCCTACGAGCAGTACTTC.

The gene calls are TRBV4-1 and TRBJ2-1; 9 nucleotides agree with TRBD1. J was trimmed by 7 bases and V by 5 bases; bases with no gene match: 6. Per the germline V gene, CDR1 is MGHRA and CDR2 is YSYEKL. This CDR3 has 14 amino acids. CDR3 in amino acids: CASSDDRGENEQFF. In DNA, the CDR3 is TGCGCCAGCAGCGACGACAGGGGGGAAAATGAGCAGTTCTTC.

This chain links TRBV5-6 with TRBJ1-3, with no clear D. Germline V gives CDR1 SGHDT, CDR2 YYEEEE. This CDR3 contains 14 residues. V was pared by 6 bases and J by 4 bases, with 14 bases between. The CDR3 DNA sequence: TGTGCCAGCACCCCTTCCAGCGGCGGAAACACCATATATTTT. It translates to CASTPSSGGNTIYF.

V gene TRBV12-3 or TRBV12-4 combines with J gene TRBJ1-1, with 7 bases lining up with TRBD1. CDR3 size: 13 residues. The V gene end was trimmed by 4 bases and the J gene end by 7 bases; junction bases not matched to a gene: 6. In DNA form, the CDR3 reads TGTGCCAGCAGTTCCGGGACAGTCAATGAAGCTTTCTTT. Amino acids: CASSSGTVNEAFF.

The chain joins TRBV11-2 to TRBJ2-7; possibly TRBD2 for D (5 bases). Trimming took off 6 bases at V and 4 bases at J, with 13 bases between the two ends. Germline V gives CDR1 SGHAT, CDR2 FQNNGV. The CDR3 totals 13 residues. DNA of the CDR3: TGTGCCAGCAGTACGGGGTCCCATTACGAGCAGTACTTC. Amino acid sequence: CASSTGSHYEQYF.